The rows below give T cell receptor beta chains drawn from one sample of a study of cytomegalovirus exposure and HLA in healthy donors. Sequencing used immunoSEQ multiplex PCR; TCRdb keeps in-frame clones, though not all of them. The sample comprises about 140,000 clones, roughly three quarters of which are singletons, and 5.1% rests with the top ten. The sequenced material came from PBMCs. Source of these receptors: a male donor in good health and CMV-seronegative. Both conserved end residues are part of each CDR3. The D gene is left open where the match is weak. Size values are once, few and many counts, or a class for expanded clones, and some rows have none.

D: NA
length: 15
J: TRBJ1-5
size: NA
V: TRBV28
CDR3: CASSLPDSRKQPQHF
DNA: TGTGCCAGCAGTTTACCCGACAGCCGCAAACAGCCCCAGCATTTT

D: NA
length: 14
J: TRBJ2-5
size: NA
V: TRBV11-2
CDR3: CASSLTDYQETQYF
DNA: TGTGCCAGCAGCTTAACAGACTATCAAGAGACCCAGTACTTC

D: NA
length: 14
J: TRBJ1-1
size: NA
V: TRBV10-3
CDR3: CAVTFNREGTEAFF
DNA: TGTGCCGTAACCTTTAACAGGGAGGGGACTGAAGCTTTCTTT

D: NA
length: 13
J: TRBJ1-1
size: NA
V: TRBV4-1
CDR3: CASSQLGRKEAFF
DNA: TGCGCCAGCAGCCAATTGGGCCGTAAAGAAGCTTTCTTT

D: NA
length: 12
J: TRBJ2-1
size: NA
V: TRBV19
CDR3: CATSYWGDEQFF
DNA: TGTGCCACTTCCTATTGGGGAGATGAGCAGTTCTTC

D: TRBD1
length: 15
J: TRBJ1-6
size: NA
V: TRBV5-1
CDR3: CASGTGGAENSPLHF
DNA: TGCGCCAGCGGAACAGGGGGCGCCGAGAATTCACCCCTCCACTTT

D: NA
length: 14
J: TRBJ1-2
size: NA
V: TRBV27
CDR3: CASSSRTANYGYTF
DNA: TGTGCCAGCAGTTCCCGGACAGCTAACTATGGCTACACCTTC

D: NA
length: 14
J: TRBJ1-2
size: NA
V: TRBV6-5
CDR3: CASSYNPGQSGYTF
DNA: TGTGCCAGCAGTTACAATCCAGGGCAGTCGGGCTACACCTTC

D: TRBD1
length: 15
J: TRBJ1-2
size: NA
V: TRBV2
CDR3: CASSVGQALYYGYTF
DNA: TGTGCCAGCAGTGTGGGACAGGCCCTCTACTATGGCTACACCTTC

D: NA
length: 15
J: TRBJ2-3
size: once
V: TRBV7-9
CDR3: CASSLNRGSTDTQYF
DNA: TGTGCCAGCAGCTTAAATCGGGGGAGCACAGATACGCAGTATTTT

D: TRBD1
length: 14
J: TRBJ1-1
size: NA
V: TRBV30
CDR3: CAWELGRRSRGAFF
DNA: TGTGCCTGGGAGCTCGGGCGGCGATCCAGGGGGGCTTTCTTT

D: NA
length: 14
J: TRBJ2-3
size: NA
V: TRBV11-2
CDR3: CASSLVRGRDTQYF
DNA: TGTGCCAGCAGCTTAGTTCGGGGAAGAGATACGCAGTATTTT

D: TRBD2
length: 14
J: TRBJ2-3
size: medium-sized
V: TRBV6-1
CDR3: CASSGGGDTDTQYF
DNA: TGTGCCAGCAGTGGCGGGGGTGACACAGATACGCAGTATTTT

D: NA
length: 16
J: TRBJ1-3
size: NA
V: TRBV13
CDR3: CASSYTGGPSGNTIYF
DNA: TGTGCCAGCAGCTACACAGGTGGGCCCTCTGGAAACACCATATATTTT

D: NA
length: 13
J: TRBJ1-3
size: NA
V: TRBV10-3
CDR3: CAARGASGNTIYF
DNA: TGTGCAGCCCGTGGGGCCTCTGGAAACACCATATATTTT

D: NA
length: 13
J: TRBJ2-7
size: NA
V: TRBV11-2
CDR3: CASSLDPLYEQYF
DNA: TGTGCCAGCAGCTTAGATCCCCTCTACGAGCAGTACTTC

D: NA
length: 14
J: TRBJ1-6
size: few
V: TRBV7-8
CDR3: CASSLRQGYSPLHF
DNA: TGTGCCAGCAGCTTACGGCAGGGGTATTCACCCCTCCACTTT

D: TRBD1
length: 14
J: TRBJ2-1
size: NA
V: TRBV2
CDR3: CASPDRGLDNEQFF
DNA: TGTGCCAGTCCGGACAGGGGCCTTGACAATGAGCAGTTCTTC

D: NA
length: 16
J: TRBJ1-3
size: NA
V: TRBV5-1
CDR3: CASSLSEASSGNTIYF
DNA: TGCGCCAGCAGCCTCAGCGAGGCGAGCTCTGGAAACACCATATATTTT

D: NA
length: 12
J: TRBJ1-2
size: NA
V: TRBV9
CDR3: CASSASDYGYTF
DNA: TGTGCCAGCAGCGCCTCAGATTATGGCTACACCTTC

D: NA
length: 14
J: TRBJ1-5
size: few
V: TRBV28
CDR3: CASRTSGVYQPQHF
DNA: TGTGCCAGCCGCACTTCGGGGGTCTATCAGCCCCAGCATTTT

D: NA
length: 14
J: TRBJ1-5
size: NA
V: TRBV19
CDR3: CASSTRGDNQPQHF
DNA: TGTGCCAGTAGTACGCGGGGCGACAATCAGCCCCAGCATTTT

D: NA
length: 14
J: TRBJ2-7
size: NA
V: TRBV11-2
CDR3: CASSLGQITYEQYF
DNA: TGTGCCAGCAGCCTTGGACAGATAACCTACGAGCAGTACTTC

D: NA
length: 15
J: TRBJ2-3
size: NA
V: TRBV6-1
CDR3: CASSERRGFTDTQYF
DNA: TGTGCCAGCAGTGAACGGCGAGGCTTTACAGATACGCAGTATTTT

D: TRBD1
length: 14
J: TRBJ2-5
size: NA
V: TRBV6-1
CDR3: CASSDRAYQETQYF
DNA: TGTGCCAGCTCGGACAGGGCTTACCAAGAGACCCAGTACTTC

D: TRBD1
length: 13
J: TRBJ2-5
size: NA
V: TRBV5-1
CDR3: CASRAPGGGEQYF
DNA: TGCGCCAGCCGGGCGCCAGGGGGCGGTGAGCAGTACTTC

D: TRBD1
length: 17
J: TRBJ2-7
size: NA
V: TRBV7-2
CDR3: CASSLLFPGQGFHEQYF
DNA: TGTGCCAGCAGCCTCTTGTTCCCGGGACAGGGTTTCCACGAGCAGTACTTC

D: NA
length: 15
J: TRBJ1-3
size: NA
V: TRBV5-1
CDR3: CASSMQGNSGNTIYF
DNA: TGCGCCAGCAGCATGCAGGGGAACTCTGGAAACACCATATATTTT

D: NA
length: 13
J: TRBJ1-2
size: NA
V: TRBV28
CDR3: CASSLKQGYGYTF
DNA: TGTGCCAGCAGTTTAAAACAGGGCTATGGCTACACCTTC

D: NA
length: 14
J: TRBJ2-7
size: NA
V: TRBV9
CDR3: CASSVSGPSYEQYF
DNA: TGTGCCAGCAGCGTATCGGGTCCCTCCTACGAGCAGTACTTC

D: NA
length: 13
J: TRBJ2-2
size: NA
V: TRBV14
CDR3: CASSRITRGELFF
DNA: TGTGCCAGCAGCCGCATCACCAGGGGGGAGCTGTTTTTT

D: NA
length: 14
J: TRBJ1-1
size: NA
V: TRBV4-3
CDR3: CASSQEGGGGLAFF
DNA: TGCGCCAGCAGCCAAGAGGGGGGCGGGGGGTTAGCTTTCTTT

D: TRBD1
length: 14
J: TRBJ2-5
size: NA
V: TRBV7-2
CDR3: CASSPGTGLETQYF
DNA: TGTGCCAGCAGCCCCGGGACAGGGCTGGAGACCCAGTACTTC

D: NA
length: 12
J: TRBJ2-7
size: NA
V: TRBV27
CDR3: CASSPHGEGQYF
DNA: TGTGCCAGCAGTCCTCACGGAGAGGGACAGTACTTC

D: TRBD2
length: 16
J: TRBJ2-3
size: NA
V: TRBV4-2
CDR3: CASRPEAGGREDTQYF
DNA: TGTGCCAGCAGGCCTGAAGCGGGGGGGCGCGAAGATACGCAGTATTTT

D: NA
length: 15
J: TRBJ2-7
size: once
V: TRBV1
CDR3: CTSSPEGERGCEQYF
DNA: TGCACCAGCAGCCCCGAGGGGGAGCGGGGTTGCGAGCAGTACTTC

D: NA
length: 16
J: TRBJ1-5
size: NA
V: TRBV15
CDR3: CATSRDLSSNNQPQHF
DNA: TGTGCCACCAGCAGAGACCTTAGCTCGAACAATCAGCCCCAGCATTTT

D: NA
length: 14
J: TRBJ1-2
size: once
V: TRBV4-3
CDR3: CASSPQSGNYGYTF
DNA: TGCGCCAGCAGCCCCCAGTCAGGGAACTATGGCTACACCTTC

D: NA
length: 16
J: TRBJ2-1
size: NA
V: TRBV18
CDR3: CASSPLIDTTYNEQFF
DNA: TGTGCCAGCTCACCACTCATTGACACCACCTACAATGAGCAGTTCTTC

D: NA
length: 13
J: TRBJ2-5
size: NA
V: TRBV7-9
CDR3: CASSSGAQETQYF
DNA: TGTGCCAGCAGCTCGGGAGCTCAAGAGACCCAGTACTTC

D: NA
length: 13
J: TRBJ2-1
size: once
V: TRBV21-1
CDR3: CASSKAGDNEQFF
DNA: TGTGCCAGCAGCAAGGCCGGGGACAATGAGCAGTTCTTC

D: NA
length: 14
J: TRBJ2-2
size: few
V: TRBV29-1
CDR3: CSVEPGTGGGELFF
DNA: TGCAGCGTTGAACCGGGAACGGGTGGCGGGGAGCTGTTTTTT

D: NA
length: 16
J: TRBJ1-2
size: NA
V: TRBV28
CDR3: CASSLALREANYGYTF
DNA: TGTGCCAGCAGTTTGGCCCTCCGGGAAGCCAACTATGGCTACACCTTC

D: TRBD1
length: 15
J: TRBJ1-6
size: NA
V: TRBV14
CDR3: CASSDGTGGASPLHF
DNA: TGTGCCAGCAGCGACGGTACAGGGGGGGCTTCACCCCTCCACTTT

D: TRBD1
length: 14
J: TRBJ2-7
size: once
V: TRBV5-1
CDR3: CASTRTGGSDEQYF
DNA: TGCGCCAGCACCCGGACAGGGGGTAGTGACGAGCAGTACTTC